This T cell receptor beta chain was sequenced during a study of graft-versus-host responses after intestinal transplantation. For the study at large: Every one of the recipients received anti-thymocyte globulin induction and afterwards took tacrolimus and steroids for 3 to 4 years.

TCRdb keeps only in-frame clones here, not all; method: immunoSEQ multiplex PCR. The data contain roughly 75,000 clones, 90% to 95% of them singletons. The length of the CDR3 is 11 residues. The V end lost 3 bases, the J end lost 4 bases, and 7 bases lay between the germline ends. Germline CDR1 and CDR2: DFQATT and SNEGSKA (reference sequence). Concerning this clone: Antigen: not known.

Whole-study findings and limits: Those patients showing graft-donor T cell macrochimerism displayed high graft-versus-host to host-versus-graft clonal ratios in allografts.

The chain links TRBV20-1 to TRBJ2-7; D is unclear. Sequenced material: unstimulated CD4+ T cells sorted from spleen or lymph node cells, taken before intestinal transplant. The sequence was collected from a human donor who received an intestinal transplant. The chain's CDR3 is CSASSGYEQYF. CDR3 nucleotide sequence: TGCAGTGCTAGTTCAGGTTACGAGCAGTACTTC.